This TCR beta chain was identified in a study of CD8 T cells in ankylosing spondylitis. The study's findings and limits: A TCR beta motif made of 7 to 9 highly homologous variants seemed typical of ankylosing spondylitis blood.

Trimming left V 3 bases short and J 0 bases short, with 16 bases between. This CDR3 has 17 amino acids. The germline V gene has CDR1 SGDLS and CDR2 YYNGEE. Notes on this clonotype: Its specificity is not known.

The authors made TCR beta libraries by quantitative 5'-RACE with molecular barcodes. MiXCR was run by TCRdb on the 5' RACE reads, yielding one entry per CDR3 protein. The data hold roughly 700,000 distinct CDR3 sequences, with around 19% observed a single time. Material: blood, either unsorted or a sorted T cell fraction (not recorded which). This receptor was taken from a male donor with ankylosing spondylitis. This chain links TRBV9 with TRBJ2-1; maybe TRBD2 (6 bases). CDR3 nucleotides: TGTGCCAGCAGCGGGGTAGCGGATATGAGCTCCTACAATGAGCAGTTCTTC. This encodes CASSGVADMSSYNEQFF.